The 9 T cell receptor beta chains reported below all come from one sample, sequenced in a study of control samples from healthy donors and cancer patients (dated by TCRdb to 2018 to 2020). Library preparation employed the immunoSEQ multiplex PCR assay. As stored in TCRdb, this immuneACCESS dataset retains in-frame rearrangements with V and J assigned. A fraction of the clones does not appear; measured against another copy, unresolved V genes explain less than half of the discrepancy, and the remainder lacks a known reason. This sample lists tens of thousands of clones; 90% to 95% were detected once. The ten largest clones take up 15% to 18% of the sample. Source material: blood. These receptors all come from a young man in good health.

The V gene is TRBV6-5, the J gene TRBJ2-7; the match to TRBD2 covers 10 bases. The CDR3 sequence is 16 residues long. Germline lookup yields CDR1 MNHEY and CDR2 SVGAGI. J gave up 4 bases and V 2 bases, and 8 bases lay outside the gene matches. The CDR3 region is CASSYERASGSYEQYF. In DNA, the CDR3 is TGTGCCAGCAGTTACGAAAGGGCTAGCGGGAGTTACGAGCAGTACTTC.

The chain uses TRBV18 and TRBJ2-3, with TRBD2 matching 13 bases. Germline V gene sequence: CDR1 KGHSH, CDR2 LQKENI. V was pared by 3 bases and J by 0 bases, with 9 bases of the junction left unmatched. CDR3 size: 19 residues. CDR3 sequence (DNA): TGTGCCAGCTCACCTTCCGGACTAGCGGGGGCCCCCAGCACAGATACGCAGTATTTT. Amino acid sequence: CASSPSGLAGAPSTDTQYF.

In its sample, this clone was seen once. The chain is built from TRBV6-1 and TRBJ2-5, with D maybe TRBD2 (6 bases). The V and J ends lost 1 base and 5 bases respectively, with 17 bases between them. The germline CDR1 and CDR2 sequences are MNHNS and SASEGT. The CDR3 covers 16 residues. DNA for the CDR3: TGTGCCAGCAGTGAAGAAGCTTACGCCCGGGAGGAGACCCAGTACTTC. As protein: CASSEEAYAREETQYF.

For this clone: Other DNA sequences from this sample encode an identical CDR3 as well. The chain uses TRBV19 and TRBJ2-3; weak D call: TRBD2 (6 bases). Deletions cut 2 bases from V and 6 bases from J, with 6 bases between. Germline V gene lookup returns CDR1 LNHDA and CDR2 SQIVND (reference sequence). This CDR3 spans 12 amino acids. CDR3 loop: CASSIRGDTQYF. The CDR3, as DNA: TGTGCCAGTAGTATACGGGGGGATACGCAGTATTTT. Full variable domain (remainder filled in from reference TRBV19 and TRBJ2-3): DGGITQSPKYLFRKEGQNVTLSCEQNLNHDAMYWYRQDPGQGLRLIYYSQIVNDFQKGDIAEGYSVSREKKESFPLTVTSAQKNPTAFYLCASSIRGDTQYFGPGTRLTVL.

This clone was seen once. This chain connects TRBV10-2 to TRBJ1-1; D is undetermined. CDR1 and CDR2 (germline): WSHSY, SAAADI. The CDR3 loop spans 12 amino acids. Deletions cut 6 bases from V and 1 base from J, with 6 bases between. The CDR3 DNA reads TGCGCCAGCAGACTGGGGAACACTGAAGCTTTCTTT. It specifies CASRLGNTEAFF.

This chain joins TRBV6-5 and TRBJ1-2, with D possibly matching TRBD1 (6 bases). Germline-derived CDR1 and CDR2 are MNHEY and SVGAGI. The CDR3 contains 14 residues. Trimming removed 7 bases at V and 0 bases at J, with 12 bases between. The CDR3 spells CASTQGGANYGYTF. CDR3 sequence (DNA): TGTGCCAGCACCCAAGGGGGAGCTAACTATGGCTACACCTTC.

The V gene is TRBV27, the J gene TRBJ1-2; D call uncertain. The CDR3 has 13 residues. Germline V CDR1 and CDR2: MNHEY, SMNVEV (reference sequence). V lost 5 bases, J lost 0 bases, and 7 bases lay in between. In DNA form, the CDR3 reads TGTGCCAGCAGTCTGGTCGCTAACTATGGCTACACCTTC. Encoded protein: CASSLVANYGYTF.

V is TRBV7-2 and J is TRBJ2-3, with a possible D match to TRBD1 (5 bases). The germline V and J ends were trimmed by 2 bases and 5 bases, with 17 bases remaining between them. Germline loops: CDR1 SGHTA, CDR2 FQGNSA. CDR3 length equals 16 residues. The CDR3 DNA reads as TGTGCCAGCAGCTTAAAAGGTTACGGCAGGGTAGATACGCAGTATTTT. Translating it yields CASSLKGYGRVDTQYF.

The V gene is TRBV7-3, the J gene TRBJ2-3, with D unresolved. Per the germline V gene, CDR1 is SGHTA and CDR2 is FQGTGA. This CDR3 region has 13 residues. Between the trimmed V and J ends, which lost 6 bases and 6 bases, there was a span of 13 bases. CDR3 residues: CASRRLPGDTQYF. CDR3 bases: TGTGCCAGCAGAAGACTTCCCGGGGATACGCAGTATTTT.